The 30 T cell receptor beta chains listed next were all sequenced from one sample in a study of T cell responses to AZD1222 COVID-19 vaccine. The protocol was immunoSEQ multiplex PCR, while the TCRdb copy is restricted to in-frame clones and leaves out a portion. Counted here are around 130,000 clones, roughly 92% occurring once; the ten biggest clones make up 4%. The source material was peripheral blood, sampled 28 days after the second AZD1222 dose. These receptor sequences come from an adult who received the AZD1222 COVID-19 vaccine.

The rearrangement links TRBV11-3 to TRBJ1-6; D is undetermined. The V gene lost 3 bases and the J gene lost 8 bases, with 8 bases spanning the gap. Germline V gene lookup returns CDR1 SGHNT and CDR2 YENEEA. The CDR3 length is 13 residues. CDR3: CASSLSRDSPLHF. The DNA of the CDR3 is TGTGCCAGCAGCTTGAGTAGGGATTCACCCCTCCACTTT.

This chain joins TRBV27 and TRBJ1-2, with TRBD1 matching 7 bases. Per the germline V gene, CDR1 is MNHEY and CDR2 is SMNVEV (reference sequence). Trimming took 0 bases from V and 3 from J; bases not matched to a gene: 4. CDR3 length equals 15 residues. CDR3 protein: CASSLSPGGYYGYTF. The CDR3 DNA reads TGTGCCAGCAGTTTATCTCCAGGGGGGTACTATGGCTACACCTTC.

This clone has more than one count but fewer than ten. Here the CDR3 reads CASSEISGNTIYF. The CDR3 DNA reads as TGCGCCAGCAGTGAGATCTCTGGAAACACCATATATTTT. This sequence joins TRBV4-1 and TRBJ1-3; D is unresolved. From germline, CDR1 is MGHRA and CDR2 YSYEKL. The V end lost 6 bases, the J end lost 0 bases, and 6 bases lay between the germline ends. The CDR3 covers 13 residues.

This sequence joins TRBV14 and TRBJ2-5, with D possibly TRBD2 on 6 matching bases. This CDR3 has 16 amino acids. In germline, CDR1 is SGHDN, CDR2 FVKESK. Trimming took off 4 bases at V and 5 bases at J, with 20 bases between the two ends. CDR3: CASSRRGSGGAETQYF. The CDR3 bases are TGTGCCAGCAGCCGTAGGGGCAGCGGAGGGGCGGAGACCCAGTACTTC.

CDR3 DNA sequence: TGTGCCAGCAGCCCGGGGGTGGATGAAAAACTGTTTTTT. Translating gives CASSPGVDEKLFF. The chain employs TRBV9 and TRBJ1-4; weak D call: TRBD1 (5 bases). The V and J ends lost 4 bases and 6 bases respectively, with 10 bases between them. This CDR3 contains 13 residues. The germline CDR1 and CDR2 sequences are SGDLS and YYNGEE.

As DNA, the CDR3 is TGTGCCAGCAGCTTGTTGACCGGGAGTCTGTACAATGAGCAGTTCTTC. Translated: CASSLLTGSLYNEQFF. This chain joins TRBV5-4 and TRBJ2-1; possible D gene TRBD2, 6 bases. The germline V gene has CDR1 SGHNT and CDR2 YYREEE (reference sequence). The V and J ends lost 1 base and 4 bases respectively, with 15 bases between them. This CDR3 spans 16 amino acids.

V usage is TRBV4-1 and J usage is TRBJ1-4; D call uncertain. Germline V lookup: CDR1 MGHRA, CDR2 YSYEKL. V was clipped by 0 bases and J by 8 bases, with 25 bases between them. The CDR3 totals 19 residues. DNA for the CDR3: TGCGCCAGCAGCCAAGATTGGAGGAACCTTTACCCGGGCGGGGAAAAACTGTTTTTT. Translation: CASSQDWRNLYPGGEKLFF.

The gene calls are TRBV7-2 and TRBJ2-2; 10 bases agree with TRBD2. The J segment lost 7 bases and the V segment lost 5 bases, leaving 7 bases of the junction unmatched. Germline CDR1 SGHTA, CDR2 FQGNSA. The CDR3 covers 15 residues. In nucleotides, the CDR3 is TGTGCCAGCAGCCTTTTAGCGGGAGGTAACGGGGAGCTGTTTTTT. It codes for CASSLLAGGNGELFF.

The chain links TRBV9 to TRBJ1-3, with D perhaps TRBD1 (5 bases). V dropped 4 bases and J dropped 7 bases, with 12 bases sitting between them. CDR1 is SGDLS, CDR2 YYNGEE, per germline. CDR3 length: 13 residues. The CDR3 loop reads CASSPTPGNTIYF. The DNA of the CDR3 is TGTGCCAGCAGCCCAACCCCAGGGAACACCATATATTTT.

The chain employs TRBV7-2 and TRBJ1-6; tentatively, D is TRBD1 (5 bases). Between the trimmed V and J ends, which lost 5 bases and 0 bases, there was a span of 14 bases. The CDR3 has 17 amino acids. CDR1 is SGHTA, CDR2 FQGNSA, per germline. In DNA, the CDR3 is TGTGCCAGCAGCCCCCGCGGGGGAAGCTCCTATAATTCACCCCTCCACTTT. Residues: CASSPRGGSSYNSPLHF.

This clone has just one count. The chain is built from TRBV7-6 and TRBJ2-2, with D hard to call. CDR3 length: 16 residues. V dropped 4 bases and J dropped 6 bases, with 18 bases sitting between them. In germline, CDR1 is SGHVS, CDR2 FNYEAQ. For the CDR3, the DNA is TGTGCCAGCAGCTCCACGTGGGGATCCCGGGCCGGGGAGCTGTTTTTT. Its translation: CASSSTWGSRAGELFF.

The V gene is TRBV9, the J gene TRBJ2-3; D remains ambiguous. Germline V CDR1 and CDR2: SGDLS, YYNGEE. V lost 3 bases and J 2 bases, leaving 10 bases between the germline ends. The CDR3 is 14 amino acids. The CDR3: CASSARHPTDTQYF. The DNA for the CDR3 is TGTGCCAGCAGCGCCCGACACCCCACAGATACGCAGTATTTT. Full variable domain (missing parts from reference TRBV9 and TRBJ2-3): DSGVTQTPKHLITATGQRVTLRCSPRSGDLSVYWYQQSLDQGLQFLIQYYNGEERAKGNILERFSAQQFPDLHSELNLSSLELGDSALYFCASSARHPTDTQYFGPGTRLTVL.

The gene calls are TRBV7-2 and TRBJ2-1; TRBD2 is a possible D gene (6 bases). Germline V gene data show CDR1 as SGHTA and CDR2 as FQGNSA. Trimming stripped 2 bases from V and 3 bases from J, with 14 bases between. This CDR3 comprises 16 residues. The CDR3 sequence: CASSLQAGSLYNEQFF. The CDR3 nucleotides are TGTGCCAGCAGCTTACAGGCCGGGAGCCTCTACAATGAGCAGTTCTTC.

V gene TRBV10-3 combines with J gene TRBJ2-5; TRBD1 aligns across 9 bases. J was trimmed by 3 bases and V by 0 bases; bases with no gene match: 2. The CDR3 covers 15 residues. The V gene's germline CDR1 is ENHRY and CDR2 SYGVKD. The CDR3 is CAISESGQGKETQYF. CDR3 bases: TGTGCCATCAGTGAGTCGGGACAGGGTAAAGAGACCCAGTACTTC.

This chain joins TRBV28 and TRBJ2-2; D possibly uses TRBD1 or TRBD2 (6 bases each). Looked up from germline, CDR1 is MDHEN and CDR2 is SYDVKM. V dropped 2 bases and J dropped 6 bases, with 10 bases sitting between them. The CDR3 extends over 14 amino acids. The CDR3: CASSLGGRAGELFF. As DNA, the CDR3 is TGTGCCAGCAGTTTAGGGGGGCGGGCCGGGGAGCTGTTTTTT.

The V gene is TRBV10-3, the J gene TRBJ2-2; D perhaps matches TRBD1 (5 bases). Germline lookup yields CDR1 ENHRY and CDR2 SYGVKD. The CDR3 contains 15 residues. V gave up 4 bases and J gave up 2 bases, with 11 bases separating them. The CDR3 coding sequence is TGTGCCATCAGTGCCGACAGTGATAACACCGGGGAGCTGTTTTTT. Translating gives CAISADSDNTGELFF.

The chain uses TRBV11-2 and TRBJ1-2; D is unresolved. The CDR3 extends over 14 amino acids. Trimming stripped 0 bases from V and 7 bases from J, with 12 bases between. Germline V CDR1 and CDR2: SGHAT, FQNNGV. CDR3: CASSLDLSPAGYTF. In DNA form, the CDR3 reads TGTGCCAGCAGCTTAGATCTCTCCCCGGCTGGCTACACCTTC. Combining the CDR3 with reference TRBV11-2 and TRBJ1-2 gives the whole variable domain EAGVAQSPRYKIIEKRQSVAFWCNPISGHATLYWYQQILGQGPKLLIQFQNNGVVDDSQLPKDRFSAERLKGVDSTLKIQPAKLEDSAVYLCASSLDLSPAGYTFGSGTRLTVV.

In the case of this clone: A junction boundary mismatches the germline segment, possibly from a read error. The V and J genes are TRBV29-1 and TRBJ2-1; tentatively, D is TRBD1 (5 bases). Germline CDR1 and CDR2: SQVTM and ANQGSEA. The CDR3 has 15 amino acids. The CDR3 here is CGIRVGVQTYNEQFF. Written as DNA, the CDR3 is TGTGGCATCAGAGTAGGGGTACAAACCTACAATGAGCAGTTCTTC.

The gene calls are TRBV19 and TRBJ1-1, with a possible D match to TRBD1 (6 bases). The germline V gene encodes CDR1 LNHDA and CDR2 SQIVND (reference sequence). V was pared by 10 bases and J by 4 bases, with 19 bases between. The CDR3 consists of 14 residues. The CDR3 DNA sequence: TGTGCCACCAGGCCAGGGGATACATTCACTGAAGCTTTCTTT. Protein: CATRPGDTFTEAFF.

This chain joins TRBV7-3 and TRBJ2-1; 9 positions match TRBD1. After removal of 3 bases from V and 5 bases from J, the junction contained 5 bases not matched to a gene. The CDR3 sequence is 15 residues long. Germline V gene sequence: CDR1 SGHTA, CDR2 FQGTGA. The CDR3 nucleotides are TGTGCCAGCAGCTTTGACGGACAGGGGCACAATGAGCAGTTCTTC. This sequence encodes CASSFDGQGHNEQFF.

V and J are TRBV7-2 and TRBJ1-5; D is perhaps TRBD1 (6 bases). The V and J ends lost 5 bases and 7 bases respectively, with 18 bases between them. The CDR3 totals 15 residues. CDR1 is SGHTA and CDR2 is FQGNSA in the germline V gene. CDR3 DNA: TGTGCCAGCAGCCTCCGGTCGGGGGCATGGCAGCCCCAGCATTTT. Translating it yields CASSLRSGAWQPQHF.

CDR3 loop: CASSFSTSGGAYEQYF. The CDR3 DNA reads TGTGCCAGCTCATTCTCGACTAGCGGGGGGGCCTACGAGCAGTACTTC. The rearrangement joins TRBV18 to TRBJ2-7; 14 bases map to TRBD2. Germline assignment: CDR1 KGHSH and CDR2 LQKENI. The CDR3 has 16 amino acids. The junction had 5 bases not matched to a gene; V was cut back by 5 bases and J by 2 bases.

CDR3 in amino acids: CASSQGSVGQPQHF. In DNA form, the CDR3 reads TGTGCCAGCAGCCAGGGTAGCGTGGGTCAGCCCCAGCATTTT. The chain combines TRBV7-8 with TRBJ1-5, with D perhaps TRBD1 (5 bases). The CDR3 length is 14 residues. Germline values: CDR1 SGHVS, CDR2 FQNEAQ. The V gene lost 5 bases and the J gene lost 6 bases, with 14 bases spanning the gap.

This chain uses TRBV19 with TRBJ2-7; TRBD2 is a possible D gene (5 bases). The V end lost 5 bases, the J end lost 3 bases, and 11 bases lay between the germline ends. Germline V lookup: CDR1 LNHDA, CDR2 SQIVND (reference sequence). The CDR3 loop spans 13 amino acids. The CDR3 reads CASSFIGGYEQYF. CDR3 nucleotides: TGTGCCAGTAGTTTCATTGGAGGCTACGAGCAGTACTTC. The complete variable domain, with remaining parts taken from reference TRBV19 and TRBJ2-7, reads DGGITQSPKYLFRKEGQNVTLSCEQNLNHDAMYWYRQDPGQGLRLIYYSQIVNDFQKGDIAEGYSVSREKKESFPLTVTSAQKNPTAFYLCASSFIGGYEQYFGPGTRLTVT.

Of note for this clone: Since no conserved phenylalanine or tryptophan closes the CDR3, a read error is the likely cause. No DNA is shown, since the ends of the CDR3 on it are uncertain; the CDR3 is the one TCRdb lists. The chain joins TRBV14 to TRBJ2-7. The CDR3 spans 13 amino acids, including both terminal residues. Germline V lookup: CDR1 SGHDN, CDR2 FVKESK. CDR3 sequence reads: CASSQVCRDPLPL.

The rearrangement links TRBV27 to TRBJ2-7; D not certain. The V and J ends lost 0 bases and 4 bases respectively, with 7 bases between them. The CDR3 spans 13 residues. Germline V CDR1 and CDR2: MNHEY, SMNVEV (reference sequence). The CDR3 sequence is CASSLSRTYEQYF. CDR3 sequence (DNA): TGTGCCAGCAGTTTATCGCGCACTTACGAGCAGTACTTC.

The rearrangement joins TRBV6-1 to TRBJ2-5; 8 bases match TRBD1. This CDR3 contains 17 residues. Germline CDR1 reads MNHNS; CDR2 reads SASEGT. Germline trimming cut 0 bases from V and 4 bases from J; bases unmatched to any gene: 10. The CDR3 region is CASSEAQGARVRETQYF. CDR3 coding DNA: TGTGCCAGCAGTGAAGCCCAGGGGGCGCGAGTTAGAGAGACCCAGTACTTC.

The rearrangement joins TRBV3-1 (or the pseudogene TRBV3-2) to TRBJ1-2, with no clear D. CDR1 and CDR2 from the germline V gene are LGHDT and YNNKEL (reference sequence). The CDR3 length is 15 residues. V dropped 2 bases and J dropped 4 bases, with 14 bases sitting between them. CDR3 region: CASSQPGSSPYGYTF. The CDR3 region has the DNA TGTGCCAGCAGCCAACCCGGCAGTTCTCCCTATGGCTACACCTTC.

V and J are TRBV7-9 and TRBJ2-6; tentatively, D is TRBD1 (5 bases). There are 16 residues in the CDR3. V dropped 5 bases and J dropped 0 bases, with 11 bases sitting between them. Germline CDR1 reads SEHNR; CDR2 reads FQNEAQ (reference sequence). Here the CDR3 reads CASSQGRPSGANVLTF. CDR3 nucleotides: TGTGCCAGCAGCCAGGGCCGCCCCTCTGGGGCCAACGTCCTGACTTTC.

With respect to this clone: The germline gene is not matched at one end of the junction; a read error may be the cause. The rearrangement links TRBV19 to TRBJ1-2, with D unresolved. Germline V gives CDR1 LNHDA, CDR2 SQIVND (reference sequence). The CDR3 has 10 residues. CDR3 in DNA: TGTGCCACCTTCGACGCTCCGGGGATATTC. Amino acid sequence: CATFDAPGIF. The variable domain in full, with the rest retrieved from reference TRBV19 and TRBJ1-2, is DGGITQSPKYLFRKEGQNVTLSCEQNLNHDAMYWYRQDPGQGLRLIYYSQIVNDFQKGDIAEGYSVSREKKESFPLTVTSAQKNPTAFYLCATFDAPGIFGSGTRLTVV.